Sequencing of this T cell receptor (beta chain) was carried out in a study of metastatic and nonmetastatic thyroid tumors. Study-level background: Repertoires from blood and tumor or nodule tissue of malignant and benign thyroid patients were compared. General observations from the study: Significantly greater TCR beta diversity was reportedly found in malignant thyroid tumors than in benign nodules (in blood and tumor).

Nobody among the patients had been given any treatment before thyroid surgery. Authors' analysis steps: Construction of a distant-metastasis classifier for papillary thyroid cancer relied on CDR3 differences across clinicopathological groups. From the PCR reads, TCRdb re-called clones with MiXCR. None of the V and J calls come from the authors' own analysis; TCRdb made them. There are roughly 40,000 clones in the sample; about 16% occur only once, and around 20% lies in the top ten. This clone was detected ten times or more. The antigen is undetermined. This clonotype was sampled from a female donor with papillary thyroid cancer or a benign thyroid nodule (not recorded which). Some clones in this sample may be carry-over from other donors' samples. The sample comprised blood.

This chain's CDR3 is CASSPDGGITEAFF. The CDR3 DNA sequence: TGTGCCAGCAGCCCCGACGGGGGGATCACTGAAGCTTTCTTT. The V and J genes are TRBV27 and TRBJ1-1, with a weak D call TRBD1 (5 bases). The V gene's germline CDR1 is MNHEY and CDR2 SMNVEV (reference sequence). The CDR3 is 14 residues long. Trimming removed 6 bases at V and 4 bases at J, with 15 bases between.